The entry that follows covers one T cell receptor (beta chain) sequence. What it binds is unknown. CDR3 length: 15 residues. The V segment lost 5 bases and the J segment 7 bases; nucleotides outside the gene matches: 6. In germline, CDR1 is MNHEY, CDR2 SVGAGI. These data come from a study of OX40 agonist ivuxolimab in advanced cancers. Study-wide context: Previous treatment with anti-PD-1, anti-PD-L1 or anti-CTLA-4 therapy was allowed; under 50% had received some.

Repertoires were generated with immunoSEQ multiplex PCR, while TCRdb's copy carries only in-frame clones and drops some. This sample has 30,000 to 40,000 clones, with around 84% found just once. Autoimmune disease history or systemic immunosuppression excluded patients. Broader study findings: The investigators did not determine what antigen specificity the expanded peripheral T cells had. Average numbers of expanded clones were greater in CD8+ T cells than in CD4+.

The TCR was taken from an adult with an advanced solid tumor such as melanoma, head and neck, liver or kidney cancer. The V call is TRBV6-5, the J call TRBJ1-6; 9 bases align to TRBD1. The material was CD4+ or CD8+ T cells sorted from blood, obtained in a trial of the OX40 agonist ivuxolimab. CDR3 bases: TGTGCCAGCAGTCGAGTTGGACAGGGGAATTCACCCCTCCACTTT. Residues: CASSRVGQGNSPLHF.